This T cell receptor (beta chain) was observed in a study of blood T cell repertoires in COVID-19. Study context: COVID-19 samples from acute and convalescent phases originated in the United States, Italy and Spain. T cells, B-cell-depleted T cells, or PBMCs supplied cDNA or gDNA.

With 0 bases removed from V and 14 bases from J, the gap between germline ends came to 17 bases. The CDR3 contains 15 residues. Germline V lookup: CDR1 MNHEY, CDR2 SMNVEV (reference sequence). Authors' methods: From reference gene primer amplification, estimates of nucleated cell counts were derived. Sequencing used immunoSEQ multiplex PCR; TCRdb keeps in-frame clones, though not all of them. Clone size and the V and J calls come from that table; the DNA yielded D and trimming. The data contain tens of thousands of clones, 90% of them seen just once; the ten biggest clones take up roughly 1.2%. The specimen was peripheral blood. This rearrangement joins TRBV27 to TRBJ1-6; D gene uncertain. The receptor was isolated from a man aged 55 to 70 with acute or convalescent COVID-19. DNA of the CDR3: TGTGCCAGCAGTTTATCGCGGCGCCTGTCGGGTTCCCTCCACTTT. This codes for CASSLSRRLSGSLHF.